This T cell receptor beta chain was retrieved from a study of OX40 agonist ivuxolimab in advanced cancers. Study as a whole: Ivuxolimab, an agonist antibody against OX40 (CD134), was given to patients. Cancers in dose escalation were hepatocellular, melanoma, renal cell and head and neck.

CDR3 length: 16 amino acids. Trimming left V 4 bases short and J 9 bases short, with 19 bases between. Germline V gene sequence: CDR1 MNHNS, CDR2 SASEGT. This clone was seen a handful of times. The antigen is not known. Sequencing used immunoSEQ multiplex PCR; TCRdb keeps in-frame clones, though not all of them. The repertoire consists of about 76,000 clones, with around 84% occurring once and the leading ten covering approximately 1.7%. Study outcomes and limitations: In the 0.1-3.0 mg/kg groups, partial responders showed among the lowest expansion.

This chain uses TRBV6-1 with TRBJ1-6, with D perhaps TRBD1 (6 bases). The clonotype comes from an adult with an advanced solid tumor such as melanoma, head and neck, liver or kidney cancer. Sequences were derived from CD4+ or CD8+ T cells sorted from blood, sampled in a trial of the OX40 agonist ivuxolimab. CDR3 loop: CASSGSKGVGLSPLHF. The CDR3 DNA follows: TGTGCCAGCAGTGGTAGTAAGGGGGTTGGGCTTTCACCCCTCCACTTT.